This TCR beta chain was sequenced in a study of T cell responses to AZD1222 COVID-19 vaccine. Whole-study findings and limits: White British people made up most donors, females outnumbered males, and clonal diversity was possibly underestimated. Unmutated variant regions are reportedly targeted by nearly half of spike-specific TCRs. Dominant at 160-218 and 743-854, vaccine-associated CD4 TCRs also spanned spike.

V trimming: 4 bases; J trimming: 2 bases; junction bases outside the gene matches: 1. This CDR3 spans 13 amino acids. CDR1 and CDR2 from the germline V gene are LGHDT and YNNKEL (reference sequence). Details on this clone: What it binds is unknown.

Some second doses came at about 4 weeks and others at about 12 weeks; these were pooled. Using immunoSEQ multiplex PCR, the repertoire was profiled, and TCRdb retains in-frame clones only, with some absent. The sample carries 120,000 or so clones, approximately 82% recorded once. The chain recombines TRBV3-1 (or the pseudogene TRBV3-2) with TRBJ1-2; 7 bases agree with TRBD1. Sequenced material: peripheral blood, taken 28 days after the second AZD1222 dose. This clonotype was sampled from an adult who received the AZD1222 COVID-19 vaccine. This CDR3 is CASSRDSNYGYTF. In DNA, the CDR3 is TGTGCCAGCAGCCGGGACAGCAACTATGGCTACACCTTC.